These T cell receptor beta chains were read from a single sample in a study of CD8+ T cells in alopecia areata. Some clones are missing from TCRdb's copy, which holds only in-frame ones; the method was immunoSEQ multiplex PCR. The sample includes 150,000 or so clones, 58% seen only once; the top ten take about 6%. Sequenced here: CD4+ T cells sorted from blood, sampled at week 0. Source of these receptors: a human donor with alopecia areata. The CDR3 runs from the conserved cysteine through the conserved F or W. D genes are given only for firm matches. Clone size is not always given. Where it is, it says once, few, many or a class for expanded clones.

J	size	D	V	DNA	CDR3
TRBJ2-6	.	.	TRBV30	TGCGCCCTGCCAGGTCCCTCTGGGGCCAACGTCCTGACTTTC	CALPGPSGANVLTF
TRBJ2-1	.	TRBD2	TRBV6-6	TGTGCCAGCCACACCGGGACTAGCGGGAGAAATGAGCAGTTCTTC	CASHTGTSGRNEQFF
TRBJ1-6	.	.	TRBV15	TGTGCCACCAGCAGAGATCAGGATTCACCCCTCCACTTT	CATSRDQDSPLHF
TRBJ2-5	few	.	TRBV7-9	TGTGCCAGCAGCTCTCAGGGCTGGGAGACCCAGTACTTC	CASSSQGWETQYF
TRBJ2-7	.	.	TRBV5-1	TGCGCCAGCAGCTTGGTACAGGGTGGCTACGAGCAGTACTTC	CASSLVQGGYEQYF
TRBJ2-7	.	.	TRBV7-2	TGTGCCAGCAGCTTAGAGTCCGGGGCAAGGAACGAGCAGTACTTC	CASSLESGARNEQYF
TRBJ1-1	.	.	TRBV9	TGTGCCAGCAGCGTAGAGGGGATCACTGAAGCTTTCTTT	CASSVEGITEAFF
TRBJ2-3	.	.	TRBV11-2	TGTGCCAGCAGCGTGGGACTCCCCACAGATACGCAGTATTTT	CASSVGLPTDTQYF
TRBJ1-2	.	TRBD1	TRBV27	TGTGCCAGCAGTTTTTCAGGGGGTTCTCTCACCTTC	CASSFSGGSLTF
TRBJ2-1	.	.	TRBV30	TGTGGGACTCCAAGGGCTAGCTCCTACAATGAGCAGTTCTTC	CGTPRASSYNEQFF
TRBJ2-7	.	.	TRBV6-6	TGTGCCAGCAGTTACGACAGAGCCTACGAGCAGTACTTC	CASSYDRAYEQYF
TRBJ1-5	.	.	TRBV6-5	TGTGCCAGCAGTTACGGTCGGCCAGGGAATCAGCCCCAGCATTTT	CASSYGRPGNQPQHF
TRBJ2-1	few	.	TRBV18	TGTGCCAGCTCACCACGAGGGGTCGGCAATGAGCAGTTCTTC	CASSPRGVGNEQFF
TRBJ2-5	.	TRBD2	TRBV9	TGTGCCAGCAGCATCGGGACTACTCAAGAGACCCAGTACTTC	CASSIGTTQETQYF
TRBJ2-5	.	.	TRBV5-1	TGCGCCAGCAGCTTGGGGGGGACGAGCCAAGAGACCCAGTACTTC	CASSLGGTSQETQYF
TRBJ1-5	.	.	TRBV7-2	TGTGCCAGCAGCTTAGCTCCCTACAAGGGGGACGCGAATCAGCCCCAGCATTTT	CASSLAPYKGDANQPQHF
TRBJ2-1	.	TRBD1	TRBV5-6	TGTGCCAGCAGCTTGAGACAGGGTTCCTACAATGAGCAGTTCTTC	CASSLRQGSYNEQFF
TRBJ1-2	few	.	TRBV20-1	TGCAGTGCTAGGCGGCCTGGTGGCTACACCTTC	CSARRPGGYTF
TRBJ2-5	.	.	TRBV29-1	TGCAGCGGCGGGACGGTCCAAGAGACCCAGTACTTC	CSGGTVQETQYF
TRBJ2-7	.	TRBD1	TRBV19	TGTGCCAGTAGTAGGGGACAGGGGACCTACGAGCAGTACTTC	CASSRGQGTYEQYF
TRBJ2-3	.	.	TRBV9	TGTGCCAGCAGCGCCACAGATACGCAGTATTTT	CASSATDTQYF
TRBJ2-3	.	TRBD2	TRBV2	TGTGCCAGCAGTGCCCTAGCGGGCGGCACAGATACGCAGTATTTT	CASSALAGGTDTQYF
TRBJ1-6	few	.	TRBV27	TGTGCCAGCAGCCAAAACCGGGCCGAGGGTGGAAGTTCACCCCTCCACTTT	CASSQNRAEGGSSPLHF
TRBJ2-7	.	.	TRBV10-3	TGTGCCATCAGTGATGGCGACGACACCCCCTACGAGCAGTACTTC	CAISDGDDTPYEQYF
TRBJ2-1	.	.	TRBV7-9	TGTGCCAGCAGCGCAACTGTAATGCTCACACGGCACAATGAGCAGTTCTTC	CASSATVMLTRHNEQFF
TRBJ1-5	.	.	TRBV5-6	TGTGCCAGCAGCTTAGGGGGGCGCAATCAGCCCCAGCATTTT	CASSLGGRNQPQHF
TRBJ1-3	once	.	TRBV7-2	TGTGCCAGCAAGGGGGGCGCGTTTGGAAACACCATATATTTT	CASKGGAFGNTIYF
TRBJ1-1	.	.	TRBV30	TGTGCCTGGTTGCGGGGGGCGACTGAAGCTTTCTTT	CAWLRGATEAFF
TRBJ2-2	few	TRBD1	TRBV28	TGTGCCAGCAGTTTATTAACAGGGGGCGCAGCTACCGGGGAGCTGTTTTTT	CASSLLTGGAATGELFF
TRBJ2-7	few	.	TRBV5-1	TGCGCCAGCAGCTTGGAGCCTTGGGAGCAGTACTTC	CASSLEPWEQYF
TRBJ2-1	.	.	TRBV29-1	TGCAGCGTGAAGTCGGTGAGACAAACCTACAATGAGCAGTTCTTC	CSVKSVRQTYNEQFF
TRBJ1-2	.	TRBD1	TRBV5-6	TGTGCCAGCAGCCTACGGGACAGCTTAGCTCCTGGCTACACCTTC	CASSLRDSLAPGYTF
TRBJ2-7	few	TRBD2	TRBV25-1	TGTGCCAGCAGAGGGACTAGTTATGAGCAGTACTTC	CASRGTSYEQYF
TRBJ2-7	.	TRBD2	TRBV2	TGTGCCAGCAGTGAGGCGAGCGGGGGGCCCTACGAGCAGTACTTC	CASSEASGGPYEQYF
TRBJ1-5	.	.	TRBV30	TGTGCCTGGAGTGTCGTTGGAACGGATCAGCCCCAGCATTTT	CAWSVVGTDQPQHF
TRBJ2-7	.	TRBD2	TRBV7-2	TGTGCCAGCAGCTCCCTGACTAGCGGGGGGCGCTACGAGCAGTACTTC	CASSSLTSGGRYEQYF
TRBJ1-2	.	.	TRBV27	TGTGCCAGCAGTCCCCAAGTGGGGGTGAGGACTCTCTACACCTTC	CASSPQVGVRTLYTF
TRBJ1-1	.	.	TRBV20-1	TGCAGTGCTAGAGACAGGGAAGGAGCTTTCTTT	CSARDREGAFF
TRBJ2-5	once	.	TRBV4-1	TGCGCCAGCAGTCAGGGCGGGACAGCACAAGAGACCCAGTACTTC	CASSQGGTAQETQYF
TRBJ2-2	.	.	TRBV29-1	TGCAGCGTCCACCGGGACGGGAACACCGGGGAGCTGTTTTTT	CSVHRDGNTGELFF
TRBJ1-6	.	.	TRBV30	TGTGCCTGGAGTCTACGAGGGAGGGACTCACCCCTCCACTTT	CAWSLRGRDSPLHF
TRBJ1-4	once	.	TRBV5-1	TGCGCCAGCAGCGTCTGGTTGGCAACTAATGAAAAACTGTTTTTT	CASSVWLATNEKLFF
TRBJ2-3	.	TRBD1	TRBV4-3	TGCGCCAGCAGCCAAGCCGGGACAGCAAAAGATACGCAGTATTTT	CASSQAGTAKDTQYF
TRBJ1-1	few	.	TRBV7-9	TGTGCCAGCAGCCCCAAGGTGGAAGCTTTCTTT	CASSPKVEAFF
TRBJ1-4	.	TRBD1	TRBV4-1	TGCGCCAGCAGCCAAGAAGTAGGGACAGGGGCCCTTTCCGAGGAAAAACTGTTTTTT	CASSQEVGTGALSEEKLFF
TRBJ1-5	few	.	TRBV23-1	TGCGCCAGCAGCTGGGCAGGGAGCAATCAGCCCCAGCATTTT	CASSWAGSNQPQHF
TRBJ1-2	.	TRBD1	TRBV6-5	TGTGCCAGCAGGAGGGGGCGAGACTATGGCTACACCTTC	CASRRGRDYGYTF
TRBJ1-2	once	TRBD1	TRBV25-1	TGTGCCAGCAGTGCCCAAACCGGGACAGGGGGCGCGTACTATGGCTACACCTTC	CASSAQTGTGGAYYGYTF
TRBJ2-3	.	.	TRBV30	TGTGCCTGGAGTCATTCTCTGTGGCTGACAGATACGCAGTATTTT	CAWSHSLWLTDTQYF
TRBJ2-7	.	.	TRBV6-5	TGTGCCAGCAGTTACTCGAGAGATTCGAACGAGCAGTACTTC	CASSYSRDSNEQYF
TRBJ2-3	.	.	TRBV30	TGTGCCTGGAGTCCCCCGGGTGATACGCAGTATTTT	CAWSPPGDTQYF
TRBJ2-1	.	TRBD2	TRBV4-2	TGTGCCAGCAGGTCCAGCGGGGGGGCCTACAATGAGCAGTTCTTC	CASRSSGGAYNEQFF
TRBJ2-7	.	TRBD2	TRBV4-3	TGCGCCAGCAGCCAAGATCCTCCAGCGGGGGGAGCATACTCCTACGAGCAGTACTTC	CASSQDPPAGGAYSYEQYF
TRBJ1-1	.	TRBD1	TRBV27	TGTGCCAGCAGTTTCAGGGGGCTAAACACTGAAGCTTTCTTT	CASSFRGLNTEAFF
TRBJ2-7	once	.	TRBV2	TGTGCCCAGAGGGATGGCGGTCGGCAGTACTTC	CAQRDGGRQYF